The clone carrying this T cell receptor (beta chain) was found once. This entry comes from a study of shared clonotypes between healthy human individuals. Study background: Researchers assigned three CD4 naive, three CD4 memory, two CD8 naive and one CD8 memory plate to each donor.

Here immunoSEQ multiplex PCR was the method, and the copy in TCRdb shows in-frame clones only, minus some. The profile shows hundreds of thousands of clones, 73% of them singletons. The sequence derives from a woman in her twenties or thirties in good health. The sequencing sample was made of memory CD4+ T cells sorted from blood. Regarding subset: CD45RA-negative fraction.

CDR3 DNA: TGTGCCAGCAGCTTATCGGTGGGCAGCAAGACCCAGTACTTC. It yields the protein CASSLSVGSKTQYF. V usage is TRBV7-8 and J usage is TRBJ2-5; D call uncertain. The ends were cut back, 2 bases at V and 6 bases at J, with 13 bases in the middle. The CDR3 length is 14 residues. Per germline, CDR1 SGHVS and CDR2 FQNEAQ.